This TCR beta chain was sequenced for a study of CXCR3-negative and CXCR3-positive naive CD8 T cells (dated by TCRdb to between 2019 and 2020). Background for the entire study: In total, 120 million to 150 million TRB reads were obtained, corresponding to roughly 1.5 +/- 0.3 million reads per library. Data from under 12 donors, pooled across two independent experiments, went into the diversity and physicochemical repertoire analyses. Naive subsets from about 5 donors and memory cells from 3 donors were included in the TRBV-TRBJ cluster analysis. General findings and caveats noted by the study authors: Freshly isolated PBMCs were used for most assays because CXCR3 expression partially decreased after cryopreservation. Repertoire diversity was comparably high in both naive subsets but much lower in memory CD8+ T cells. Within the same donor, TRBV-TRBJ usage looked similar between naive CXCR3-negative and CXCR3-positive cells, but memory cells had distinct patterns. Compared with CXCR3-negative naive cells, CXCR3-positive naive cells had TRB CDR3s with higher hydrophobicity (lower Kidera factor 4), lower energy, and higher strength and volume indices. Surface CD5, linked to self-reactivity in mice, was comparable between naive subsets; TCR interaction strength was therefore also inferred from TRB CDR3 physicochemical properties.

Data came from a NextSeq 550. The Human TCR Profiling Kit (MiLaboratory) was used to prepare UMI-labeled 5' RACE TRB cDNA libraries. The full amount of extracted RNA was used for cDNA synthesis, and the full amount of resulting cDNA was used for PCR amplification. Libraries were prepared in parallel with an identical number of PCR cycles. The authors processed their data as follows. About 53,000 +/- 9,400 unique UMI-labeled TRB cDNA molecules per library were extracted with MIGEC and MiXCR, with at least two reads per UMI required. Each library averaged around 40,000 +/- 10,000 functional in-frame TRB CDR3 nucleotide clonotypes without stop codons. Diversity metrics, including normalized Shannon-Wiener and Chao1, were computed in VDJtools after downsampling to 5000 UMI-labeled TRB molecules per sample. For the central five CDR3 residues, VDJtools calculated physicochemical properties weighted by clonotype size, namely interaction energy, strength, volume and Kidera factor 4. After the reads were reprocessed by TCRdb, one entry was made per CDR3 protein sequence, with no DNA. The authors' filters were not applied to this entry. The table kept for this sample lists approximately 65,000 distinct CDR3 sequences. The ten largest account for 0.71% of the sample.

For every CD8+ T cell subset, 300,000 cells were flow-sorted straight into RLT lysis buffer, and each subset was sorted in triplicate. To exclude memory contaminants, naive CD8+ T cells were stringently defined as CD45RO-CCR7+CD27+CD95-. Peripheral blood mononuclear cells were isolated from buffy coats using standard density gradient centrifugation. A FACSAria III was used to flow-sort naive CXCR3-negative and CXCR3-positive CD8+ T cells. An RNeasy Mini Kit was used to extract total RNA from the sorted cells. With regard to this clonotype: The specificity of this receptor is unknown.

The germline V gene encodes CDR1 SGHRS and CDR2 YFSETQ. The CDR3 numbers 15 residues from cysteine through phenylalanine. The protein alone is recorded here. The rearrangement joined TRBV5-1 to TRBJ1-1; TCRdb's D call, TRBD1, is unchecked because there is no DNA. The sequenced sample consisted of naive CXCR3+ CD8+ T cells from blood. The cell subset or site tag for this specimen amounts to: CD45RO-CCR7+CD27+CD95- naive CD8+ T cells expressing CXCR3 (TNR3+). This TCR came from a human donor in good health. Some clones in this sample may be carry-over from other donors' samples. CDR3 loop: CASSVGQGANTEAFF.